This T cell receptor (beta chain) was sequenced during a study of T-cell memory formation after mild COVID-19. Study context: Largely donor-specific sequence clusters came from a couple of donors. Broader study findings: Within pre-infection memory, some responding clones were found, suggesting cross-reactive memory joined. Day 15 to 85 contracting clones showed balanced CD4/CD8; later expanders leaned CD4+.

With constant-segment primers, 5'RACE yielded cDNA libraries of TCR alpha and TCR beta that carried sample barcodes and UMIs. TCRdb re-called the 5' RACE reads with MiXCR, one entry per CDR3 protein. The sample lists about 440,000 distinct CDR3 sequences; around 20% were seen once. For this clonotype: Its antigen is unidentified.

This CDR3 is built from 17 residues. Trimming took 4 bases from V and 6 from J; bases not matched to a gene: 13. Germline CDR1 reads SGHTA; CDR2 reads FQGNSA. Sequenced: PBMCs or a T cell subset sorted from them (not recorded which). The TCR was taken from an adult woman who had mild COVID-19 (a few samples of this study predate the infection). Cell type and time point are not known. The V and J genes are TRBV7-2 and TRBJ2-5; 11 positions match TRBD2. Here the CDR3 DNA reads TGTGCCAGCAGCTCGCCGCTAGCGGGGGGTCCTAAGAAGACCCAGTACTTC. It specifies CASSSPLAGGPKKTQYF.